This T cell receptor (beta chain) was sequenced in a study of T cell responses to AZD1222 COVID-19 vaccine. About this clone: The antigen is unknown.

Study conclusions and caveats: Two AZD1222 doses significantly raised spike-specific TCR breadth and depth over controls.

Sequenced by immunoSEQ multiplex PCR; TCRdb stores in-frame clones only, minus some. The sample lists roughly 80,000 clones, approximately 86% seen once, with approximately 5.4% in the top ten. Trimming removed 0 bases from V and 2 bases from J, with 7 bases in between. CDR3 length: 14 amino acids. Germline-derived CDR1 and CDR2 are LNHDA and SQIVND (reference sequence). This receptor was identified in an adult in good health. Sequences were derived from peripheral blood, sampled on day 0 of MenACWY control vaccination. This sequence joins TRBV19 and TRBJ1-1; no clear D gene. CDR3 amino acids: CASSIERSNTEAFF. The CDR3 DNA sequence: TGTGCCAGTAGTATAGAAAGAAGTAACACTGAAGCTTTCTTT.